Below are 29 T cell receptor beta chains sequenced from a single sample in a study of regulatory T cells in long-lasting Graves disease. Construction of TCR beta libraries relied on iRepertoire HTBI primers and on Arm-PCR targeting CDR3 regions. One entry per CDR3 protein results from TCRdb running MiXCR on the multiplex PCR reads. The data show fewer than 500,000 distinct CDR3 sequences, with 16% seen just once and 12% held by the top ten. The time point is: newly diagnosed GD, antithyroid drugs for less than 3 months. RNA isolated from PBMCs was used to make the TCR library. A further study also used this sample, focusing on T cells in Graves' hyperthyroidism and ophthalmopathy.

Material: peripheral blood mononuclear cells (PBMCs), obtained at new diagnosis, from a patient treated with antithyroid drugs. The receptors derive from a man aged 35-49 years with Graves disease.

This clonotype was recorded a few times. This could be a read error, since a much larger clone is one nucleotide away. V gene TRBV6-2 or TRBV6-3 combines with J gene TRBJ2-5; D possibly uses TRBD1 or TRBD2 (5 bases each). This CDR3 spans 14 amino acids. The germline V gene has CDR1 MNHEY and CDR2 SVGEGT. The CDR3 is CASIEGPNQGTQCF. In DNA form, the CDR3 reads TGTGCCAGCATCGAGGGCCCTAATCAAGGGACCCAGTGCTTC.

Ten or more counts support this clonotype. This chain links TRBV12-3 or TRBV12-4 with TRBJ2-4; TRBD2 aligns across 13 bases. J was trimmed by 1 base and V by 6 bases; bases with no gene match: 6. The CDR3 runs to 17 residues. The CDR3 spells CASSPGLAGRAKNIQYF. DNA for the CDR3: TGTGCCAGCAGCCCGGGACTAGCGGGGCGGGCCAAAAACATTCAGTACTTC.

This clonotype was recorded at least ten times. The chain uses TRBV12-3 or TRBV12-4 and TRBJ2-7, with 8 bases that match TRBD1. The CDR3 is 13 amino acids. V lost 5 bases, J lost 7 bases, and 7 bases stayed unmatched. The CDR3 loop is CASSPIQGDEQYF. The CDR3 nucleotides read TGTGCCAGCAGTCCAATACAGGGGGATGAGCAGTACTTC.

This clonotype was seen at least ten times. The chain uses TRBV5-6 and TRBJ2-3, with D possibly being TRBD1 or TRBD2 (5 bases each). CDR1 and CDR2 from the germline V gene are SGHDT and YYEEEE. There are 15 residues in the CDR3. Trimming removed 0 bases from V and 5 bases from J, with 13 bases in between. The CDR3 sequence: CASSLGGSAGDTQYF. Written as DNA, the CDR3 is TGTGCCAGCAGCTTGGGGGGCTCCGCGGGAGATACGCAGTATTTT.

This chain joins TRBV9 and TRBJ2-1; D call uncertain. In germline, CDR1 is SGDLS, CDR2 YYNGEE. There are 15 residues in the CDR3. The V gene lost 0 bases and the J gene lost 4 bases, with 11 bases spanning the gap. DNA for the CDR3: TGTGCCAGCAGCGTAGCGGTGGCCATGTACAATGAGCAGTTCTTC. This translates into CASSVAVAMYNEQFF.

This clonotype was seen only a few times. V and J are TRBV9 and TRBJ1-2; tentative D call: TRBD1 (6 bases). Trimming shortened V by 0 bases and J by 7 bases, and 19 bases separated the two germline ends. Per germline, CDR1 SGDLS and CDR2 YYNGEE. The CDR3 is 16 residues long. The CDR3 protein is CASSVGLFGGLPGYTF. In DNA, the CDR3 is TGTGCCAGCAGCGTAGGTCTGTTTGGGGGCTTACCTGGCTACACCTTC. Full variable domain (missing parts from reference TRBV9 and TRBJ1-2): DSGVTQTPKHLITATGQRVTLRCSPRSGDLSVYWYQQSLDQGLQFLIQYYNGEERAKGNILERFSAQQFPDLHSELNLSSLELGDSALYFCASSVGLFGGLPGYTFGSGTRLTVV.

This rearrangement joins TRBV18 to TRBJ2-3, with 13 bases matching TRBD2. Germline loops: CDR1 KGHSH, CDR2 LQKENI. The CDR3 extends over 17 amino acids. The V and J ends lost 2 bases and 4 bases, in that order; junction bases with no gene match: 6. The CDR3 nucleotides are TGTGCCAGCTCACCAGGACTAGCGGGAGTAATGGCAGATACGCAGTATTTT. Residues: CASSPGLAGVMADTQYF. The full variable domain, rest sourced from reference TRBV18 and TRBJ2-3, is NAGVMQNPRHLVRRRGQEARLRCSPMKGHSHVYWYRQLPEEGLKFMVYLQKENIIDESGMPKERFSAEFPKEGPSILRIQQVVRGDSAAYFCASSPGLAGVMADTQYFGPGTRLTVL.

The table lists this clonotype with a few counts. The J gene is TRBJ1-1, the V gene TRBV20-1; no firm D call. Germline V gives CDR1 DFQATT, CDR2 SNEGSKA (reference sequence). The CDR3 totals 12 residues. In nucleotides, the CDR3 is TGCAGGATCCTGACGGTGGGCACTGAAGCTTTCTTT. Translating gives CRILTVGTEAFF.

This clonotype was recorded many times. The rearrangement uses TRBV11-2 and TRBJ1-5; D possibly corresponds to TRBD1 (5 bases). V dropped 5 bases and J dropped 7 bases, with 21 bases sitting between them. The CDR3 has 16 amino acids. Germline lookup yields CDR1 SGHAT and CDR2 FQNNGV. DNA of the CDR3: TGTGCCAGCAGCCCAACGCACGGGGCGGGAGGGCAGCCCCAGCATTTT. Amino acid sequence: CASSPTHGAGGQPQHF. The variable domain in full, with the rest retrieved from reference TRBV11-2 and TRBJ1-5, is EAGVAQSPRYKIIEKRQSVAFWCNPISGHATLYWYQQILGQGPKLLIQFQNNGVVDDSQLPKDRFSAERLKGVDSTLKIQPAKLEDSAVYLCASSPTHGAGGQPQHFGDGTRLSIL.

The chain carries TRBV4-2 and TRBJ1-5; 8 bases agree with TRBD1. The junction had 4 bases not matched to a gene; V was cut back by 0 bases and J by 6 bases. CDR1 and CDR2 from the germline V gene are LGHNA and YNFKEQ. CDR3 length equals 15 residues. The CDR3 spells CASSQDRTGSQPQHF. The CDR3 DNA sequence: TGTGCCAGCAGCCAAGACCGGACAGGGAGTCAGCCCCAGCATTTT.

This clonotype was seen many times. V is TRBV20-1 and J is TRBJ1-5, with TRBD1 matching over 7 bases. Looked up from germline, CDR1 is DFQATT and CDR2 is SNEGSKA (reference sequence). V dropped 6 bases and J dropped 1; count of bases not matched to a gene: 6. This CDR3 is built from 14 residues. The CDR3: CSATGTASNQPQHF. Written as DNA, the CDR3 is TGCAGTGCAACCGGGACAGCAAGCAATCAGCCCCAGCATTTT.

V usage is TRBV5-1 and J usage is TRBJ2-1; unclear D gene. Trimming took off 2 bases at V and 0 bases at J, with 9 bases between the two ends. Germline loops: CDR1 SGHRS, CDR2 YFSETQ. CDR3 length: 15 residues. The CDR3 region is CASSFVIASYNEQFF. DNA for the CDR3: TGCGCCAGCAGCTTTGTGATTGCCTCCTACAATGAGCAGTTCTTC.

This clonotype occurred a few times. The CDR3 bases are TGTGCCAGCAGTTCCAACAGGGGACTAACTAATGAAAAACTGTTTTTT. Translation gives CASSSNRGLTNEKLFF. The chain employs TRBV7-9 and TRBJ1-4; 7 bases agree with TRBD1. V dropped 6 bases and J dropped 1; count of bases not matched to a gene: 8. This CDR3 region has 16 residues. The V gene's germline CDR1 is SEHNR and CDR2 FQNEAQ (reference sequence).

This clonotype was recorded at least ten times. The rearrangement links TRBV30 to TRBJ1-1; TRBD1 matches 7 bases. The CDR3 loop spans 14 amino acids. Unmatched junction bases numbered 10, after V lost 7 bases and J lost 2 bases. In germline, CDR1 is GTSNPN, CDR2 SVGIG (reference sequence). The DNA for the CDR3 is TGTGCCTATGCACAGGGGCTGAGTAACACTGAAGCTTTCTTT. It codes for CAYAQGLSNTEAFF.

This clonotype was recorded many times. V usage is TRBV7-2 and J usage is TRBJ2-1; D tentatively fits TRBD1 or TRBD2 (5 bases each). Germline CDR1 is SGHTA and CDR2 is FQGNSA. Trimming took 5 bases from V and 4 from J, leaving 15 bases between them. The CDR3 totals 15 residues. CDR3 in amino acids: CASSPHGTAYNEQFF. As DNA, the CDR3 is TGTGCCAGCAGCCCACACGGGACGGCTTACAATGAGCAGTTCTTC.

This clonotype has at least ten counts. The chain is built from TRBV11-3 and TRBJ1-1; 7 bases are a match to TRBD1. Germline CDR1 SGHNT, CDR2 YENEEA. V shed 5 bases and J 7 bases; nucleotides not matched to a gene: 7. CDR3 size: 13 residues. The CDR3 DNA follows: TGTGCCAGCAGCGCGGGGACAGCCAGTGAAGCTTTCTTT. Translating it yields CASSAGTASEAFF. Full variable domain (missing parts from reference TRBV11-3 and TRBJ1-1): EAGVVQSPRYKIIEKKQPVAFWCNPISGHNTLYWYLQNLGQGPELLIRYENEEAVDDSQLPKDRFSAERLKGVDSTLKIQPAELGDSAVYLCASSAGTASEAFFGQGTRLTVV.

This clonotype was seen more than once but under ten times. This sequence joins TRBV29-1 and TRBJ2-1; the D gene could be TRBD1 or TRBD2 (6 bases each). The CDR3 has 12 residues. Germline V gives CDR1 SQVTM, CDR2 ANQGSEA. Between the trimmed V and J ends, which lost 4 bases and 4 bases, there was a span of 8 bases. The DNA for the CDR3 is TGCAGCGTTGGGGGGGCGTACAATGAGCAGTTCTTC. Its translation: CSVGGAYNEQFF.

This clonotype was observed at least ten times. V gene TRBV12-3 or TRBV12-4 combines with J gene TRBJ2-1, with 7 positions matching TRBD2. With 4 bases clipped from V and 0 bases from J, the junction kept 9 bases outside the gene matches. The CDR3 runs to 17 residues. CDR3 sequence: CASSSPPGGSSYNEQFF. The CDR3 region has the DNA TGTGCCAGCAGTTCCCCCCCTGGCGGGAGCTCCTACAATGAGCAGTTCTTC.

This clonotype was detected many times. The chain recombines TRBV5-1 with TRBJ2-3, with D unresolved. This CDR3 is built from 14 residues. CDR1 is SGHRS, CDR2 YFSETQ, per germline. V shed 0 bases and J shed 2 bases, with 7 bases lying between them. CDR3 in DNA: TGCGCCAGCAGCTTGGTCGACCACACAGATACGCAGTATTTT. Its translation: CASSLVDHTDTQYF.

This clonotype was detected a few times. The CDR3 protein is CASGLVRSGLMATNEKLFF. Here the CDR3 DNA reads TGTGCTAGTGGTTTGGTACGGTCGGGTTTGATGGCAACTAATGAAAAACTGTTTTTT. V is TRBV12-5 and J is TRBJ1-4; D not resolved. V shed 0 bases and J shed 0 bases, with 17 bases lying between them. The CDR3 has 19 amino acids. CDR1 is LGHNT, CDR2 FRNRAP, per germline.

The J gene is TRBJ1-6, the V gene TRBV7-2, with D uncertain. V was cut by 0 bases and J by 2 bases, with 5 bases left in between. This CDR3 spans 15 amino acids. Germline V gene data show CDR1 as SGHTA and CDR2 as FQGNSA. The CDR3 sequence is CASSLATAYNSPLHF. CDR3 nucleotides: TGTGCCAGCAGCTTAGCAACAGCCTATAATTCACCCCTCCACTTT.

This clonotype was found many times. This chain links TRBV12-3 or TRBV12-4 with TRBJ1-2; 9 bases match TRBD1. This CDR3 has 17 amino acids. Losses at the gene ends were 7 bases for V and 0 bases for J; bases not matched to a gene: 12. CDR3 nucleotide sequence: TGTGCCAGCACAAATATCGGGGGACAGGGCTCTAACTATGGCTACACCTTC. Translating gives CASTNIGGQGSNYGYTF.

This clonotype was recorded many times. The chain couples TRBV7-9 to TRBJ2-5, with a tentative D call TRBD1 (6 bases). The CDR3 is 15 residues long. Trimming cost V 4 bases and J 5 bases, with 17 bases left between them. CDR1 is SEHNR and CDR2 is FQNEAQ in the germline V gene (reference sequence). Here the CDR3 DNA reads TGTGCCAGCAGCTACACAGGGATAACACAGGAGACCCAGTACTTC. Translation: CASSYTGITQETQYF. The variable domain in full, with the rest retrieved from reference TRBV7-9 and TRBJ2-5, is DTGVSQNPRHKITKRGQNVTFRCDPISEHNRLYWYRQTLGQGPEFLTYFQNEAQLEKSRLLSDRFSAERPKGSFSTLEIQRTEQGDSAMYLCASSYTGITQETQYFGPGTRLLVL.

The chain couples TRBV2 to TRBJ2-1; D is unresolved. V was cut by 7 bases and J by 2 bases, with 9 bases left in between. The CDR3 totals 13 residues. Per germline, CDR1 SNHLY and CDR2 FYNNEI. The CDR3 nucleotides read TGTGCCAGCATGGGTACCCCCTACAATGAGCAGTTCTTC. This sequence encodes CASMGTPYNEQFF.

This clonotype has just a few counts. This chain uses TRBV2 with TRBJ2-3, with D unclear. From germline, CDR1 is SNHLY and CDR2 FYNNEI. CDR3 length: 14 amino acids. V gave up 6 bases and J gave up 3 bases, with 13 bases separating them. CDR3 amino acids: CASRNHTSTDTQYF. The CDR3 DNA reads TGTGCCAGCAGGAACCACACATCTACAGATACGCAGTATTTT. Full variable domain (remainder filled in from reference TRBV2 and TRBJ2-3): EPEVTQTPSHQVTQMGQEVILRCVPISNHLYFYWYRQILGQKVEFLVSFYNNEISEKSEIFDDQFSVERPDGSNFTLKIRSTKLEDSAMYFCASRNHTSTDTQYFGPGTRLTVL.

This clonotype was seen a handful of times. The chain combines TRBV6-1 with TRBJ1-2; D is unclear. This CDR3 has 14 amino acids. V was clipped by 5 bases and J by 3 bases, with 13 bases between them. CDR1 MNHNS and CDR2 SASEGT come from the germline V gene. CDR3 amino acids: CASSPPGFHYGYTF. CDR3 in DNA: TGTGCCAGCAGTCCTCCGGGGTTTCACTATGGCTACACCTTC.

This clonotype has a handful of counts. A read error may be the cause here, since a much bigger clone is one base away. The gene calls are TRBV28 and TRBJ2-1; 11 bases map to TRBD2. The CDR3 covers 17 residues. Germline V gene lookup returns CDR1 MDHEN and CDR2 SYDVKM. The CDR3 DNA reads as TGTGCCAGCAGTTTAGGCCCGGGACTAGCGGCGGTGGATGAGCAGTCCTTC. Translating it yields CASSLGPGLAAVDEQSF.

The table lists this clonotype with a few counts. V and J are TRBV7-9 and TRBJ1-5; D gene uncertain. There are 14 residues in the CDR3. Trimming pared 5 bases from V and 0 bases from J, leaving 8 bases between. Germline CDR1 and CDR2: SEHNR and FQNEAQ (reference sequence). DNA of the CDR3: TGTGCCAGCAGCACCGACAATAGCAATCAGCCCCAGCATTTT. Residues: CASSTDNSNQPQHF.

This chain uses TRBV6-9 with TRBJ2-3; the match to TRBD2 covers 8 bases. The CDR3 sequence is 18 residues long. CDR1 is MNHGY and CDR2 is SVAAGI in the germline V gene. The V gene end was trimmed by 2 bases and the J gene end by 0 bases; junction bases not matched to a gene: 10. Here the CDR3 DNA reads TGTGCCAGCAGTTATATGGTCGGGGCTAGCGGGAGCACAGATACGCAGTATTTT. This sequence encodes CASSYMVGASGSTDTQYF.